The source of this T cell receptor (beta chain) is a study of blood T cell repertoires in COVID-19. Original handling: Reference gene primer amplification yielded estimated nucleated cell counts. TCRdb's copy holds only in-frame clones and misses some; the assay was immunoSEQ multiplex PCR. V, J and clone size derive from that table, while D and trimming were established from the DNA sequence. The data show about 170,000 clones, around 80% seen once. The specimen was peripheral blood. The TCR sequence derives from an older woman who had recovered from COVID-19.

CDR3: CASSTGPDNSPLHF. The CDR3 bases are TGTGCCAGCAGTACAGGGCCAGATAATTCACCCCTCCACTTT. The chain is built from TRBV9 and TRBJ1-6, with D perhaps TRBD1 (6 bases). From germline, CDR1 is SGDLS and CDR2 YYNGEE. V lost 5 bases, J lost 5 bases, and 11 bases lay in between. The CDR3 totals 14 residues.